The sequence of this T cell receptor beta chain was determined in a study of CD8 T cells in ankylosing spondylitis. Study-level results: Matched ankylosing spondylitis synovial fluid reportedly showed significant enrichment of disease-linked clones. A TCR beta motif of eight or nine highly homologous variants seemed to mark ankylosing spondylitis blood.

There are 13 residues in the CDR3. The J segment lost 8 bases and the V segment lost 6 bases, leaving 5 bases of the junction unmatched. The germline V gene has CDR1 SNHLY and CDR2 FYNNEI. This clonotype has a count of ten or more. Its antigen is not identified. Via MiXCR, TCRdb re-called the 5' RACE reads, giving one row per CDR3 protein. The sample records approximately 300,000 distinct CDR3 sequences, less than 10% being singletons. The clonotype was recovered from a male donor with ankylosing spondylitis. The V gene is TRBV2, the J gene TRBJ2-1, with 9 bases aligning to TRBD2. Sequencing was done on a sample of blood, either unsorted or a sorted T cell fraction (not recorded which). In DNA form, the CDR3 reads TGTGCCAGCAGCCCGGGACTAGCCTATGAGCAGTTCTTC. The encoded protein is CASSPGLAYEQFF.